Only a few counts were recorded for the clone carrying this T cell receptor beta chain. No antigen is known for it. Per the germline V gene, CDR1 is SNHLY and CDR2 is FYNNEI. Trimming took off 9 bases at V and 2 bases at J, with 10 bases between the two ends. The CDR3 consists of 12 residues. The entry originates in a study of T cell repertoires in cytomegalovirus infection. Study-wide results and limits: Clonotype analysis showed dominance of the ex vivo response by HLA-C-restricted CMV-specific TCR beta clonotypes.

TCRdb processed the reads anew with MiXCR; each CDR3 protein has one entry. Of about 220,000 distinct CDR3 sequences listed, approximately 40% were seen once; the top ten hold approximately 60%. The genes are TRBV2 and TRBJ2-5; D remains ambiguous. The sample here was CD8+ T cells from cultured PBMCs, taken from culture after CMV antigen stimulation. The TCR sequence derives from a human donor in good health (CMV status not recorded). Some clones in this sample may be carry-over from other donors' samples. The CDR3 nucleotides are TGTGCCAGATTCGACTTGCAAGAGACCCAGTACTTC. Translated: CARFDLQETQYF.